The 8 T cell receptor beta chains given below trace back to one sample, sequenced in a study of beta chain features in type 1 diabetes (dated by TCRdb to the late 2010s). Broader findings and caveats from the paper: A moderate but significant shortening of TCRB CDR3 length was observed in type 1 diabetes patients in all four CD4+ subsets.

Library construction relied on the immunoSEQ multiplex PCR assay. The entire amount of isolated RNA was reverse transcribed using the High Capacity cDNA Reverse Transcription Kit, so the sequenced TCRB transcripts were expressed ones. Drawn from immuneACCESS, this table holds only the in-frame rearrangements with V and J called that TCRdb kept. Clones are partly lost; checked studies trace under half to an unresolved V gene and leave the rest unexplained. Recorded for this sample are some 280,000 clones; 14% of them occurred a single time. The ten biggest clones cover 0.015% to 0.02% of the sample. Their antigens remain unidentified. Sequenced sample: naive CD4+ T cells from blood. The sample's cell subset or site, from its label and the paper: true naive CD4+ T cells. The receptors stem from a man between 25 and 39 years old with type 1 diabetes.

This chain joins TRBV10-3 and TRBJ2-1, with 9 bases matching TRBD1. Unmatched junction bases numbered 8, after V lost 6 bases and J lost 2 bases. The CDR3 covers 16 residues. Germline V CDR1 and CDR2: ENHRY, SYGVKD. The CDR3 DNA is TGTGCCATCAGCCGGGACAGGGACCCACCCTACAATGAGCAGTTCTTC. Protein: CAISRDRDPPYNEQFF.

The chain carries TRBV18 and TRBJ2-7; 8 bases are a match to TRBD1. The germline V gene has CDR1 KGHSH and CDR2 LQKENI. The CDR3 length is 12 residues. With V trimmed by 3 bases and J by 6 bases, 1 base remained unmatched. CDR3 sequence (DNA): TGTGCCAGCTCACCGGACAGGGCCGAGCAGTACTTC. Translation gives CASSPDRAEQYF. Combining the CDR3 with reference TRBV18 and TRBJ2-7 gives the whole variable domain NAGVMQNPRHLVRRRGQEARLRCSPMKGHSHVYWYRQLPEEGLKFMVYLQKENIIDESGMPKERFSAEFPKEGPSILRIQQVVRGDSAAYFCASSPDRAEQYFGPGTRLTVT.

The chain's CDR3 is CASSLASGRATDTQYF. CDR3 in DNA: TGCGCCAGCAGCTTGGCTAGCGGGAGGGCCACAGATACGCAGTATTTT. V is TRBV5-1 and J is TRBJ2-3, with 12 nucleotides matching TRBD2. The V segment lost 0 bases and the J segment 2 bases; nucleotides outside the gene matches: 1. CDR1 and CDR2 from the germline V gene are SGHRS and YFSETQ. The CDR3 sequence is 16 residues long.

This clone has more than one count but fewer than ten. The chain links TRBV20-1 to TRBJ2-3; no definite D call. The length of the CDR3 is 11 residues. CDR1 is DFQATT, CDR2 SNEGSKA, per germline (reference sequence). The CDR3 sequence: CTLSSTDTQYF. CDR3 DNA sequence: TGCACCCTTAGTAGCACAGATACGCAGTATTTT.

The V gene is TRBV29-1, the J gene TRBJ1-4; D unclear. V was trimmed by 7 bases and J by 3 bases, leaving 12 bases between them. The CDR3 is 13 residues long. Germline V CDR1 and CDR2: SQVTM, ANQGSEA. The CDR3 protein is CSAEVRANEKLFF. The DNA of the CDR3 is TGCAGCGCTGAGGTCCGGGCTAATGAAAAACTGTTTTTT.

This sequence joins TRBV10-3 and TRBJ2-3, with TRBD2 as a possible D gene (6 bases). V was shortened by 4 bases and J by 4 bases, with 15 bases between the two germline ends. Germline V CDR1 and CDR2: ENHRY, SYGVKD. This CDR3 comprises 15 residues. CDR3 in amino acids: CAISGGLGLSDTQYF. CDR3 sequence (DNA): TGTGCCATCAGTGGGGGACTTGGGCTTTCAGATACGCAGTATTTT.

Only a few counts were recorded for this clone. This chain links TRBV30 with TRBJ1-4, with D unclear. There are 14 residues in the CDR3. Germline V gene data show CDR1 as GTSNPN and CDR2 as SVGIG (reference sequence). Trimming stripped 1 base from V and 5 bases from J, with 11 bases between. This CDR3 reads CAWSGSRINEKLFF. CDR3 bases: TGTGCCTGGAGTGGATCGCGAATCAATGAAAAACTGTTTTTT.

The genes are TRBV29-1 and TRBJ2-7; D not resolved. Germline CDR1 is SQVTM and CDR2 is ANQGSEA. This CDR3 has 14 amino acids. V was pared by 5 bases and J by 0 bases, with 14 bases between. CDR3: CSVKLVSVSYEQYF. The CDR3 DNA is TGCAGCGTTAAGTTGGTCAGCGTCTCCTACGAGCAGTACTTC.